A selection of T cell receptor beta chains follows, all from one sample in a study of blood T cell repertoires in COVID-19. Generated by immunoSEQ multiplex PCR, the TCRdb table keeps only in-frame clones and is missing some. The sample holds 110,000 to 150,000 clones, nearly 90% seen once. The specimen sequenced was peripheral blood. Receptors were obtained from a man between 65 and 80 years old with acute or convalescent COVID-19. The CDR3 runs from the conserved cysteine through the conserved F or W. The D gene is left open where the match is weak. Clone size appears in some rows only: once, few, many, or a class for an expanded clone.

size	D	V	J	CDR3	DNA
-	-	TRBV5-6	TRBJ1-2	CASSLGQANYGYTF	TGTGCCAGCAGCTTAGGACAAGCTAACTATGGCTACACCTTC
once	-	TRBV6-1	TRBJ1-1	CASSERGQMTEAFF	TGTGCCAGCAGTGAACGAGGGCAGATGACTGAAGCTTTCTTT
-	-	TRBV19	TRBJ2-7	CASSMGASEQYF	TGTGCCAGTAGTATGGGGGCGAGCGAGCAGTACTTC
once	TRBD1	TRBV19	TRBJ2-7	CASSTRDSYGMGEQYF	TGTGCCAGTAGTACAAGGGACAGCTACGGGATGGGCGAGCAGTACTTC
-	-	TRBV2	TRBJ1-1	CASSQAANTEAFF	TGTGCCAGCAGTCAGGCAGCGAACACTGAAGCTTTCTTT
-	TRBD1	TRBV10-3	TRBJ2-7	CAISGTGGSYEQYF	TGTGCCATCAGCGGGACAGGGGGATCCTACGAGCAGTACTTC
-	-	TRBV5-6	TRBJ2-3	CASNLDTGRRSTDTQYF	TGTGCCAGCAACTTAGACACGGGCAGGAGGAGCACAGATACGCAGTATTTT
-	-	TRBV3-1/TRBV3-2	TRBJ1-5	CASSQVPQGAPHF	TGTGCCAGCAGCCAAGTGCCTCAAGGGGCACCCCATTTT
-	-	TRBV2	TRBJ1-6	CASRPSPGSSYNSPLHF	TGTGCCAGCAGGCCTTCCCCCGGGAGCTCCTATAATTCACCCCTCCACTTT
-	-	TRBV5-1	TRBJ1-1	CASSLESPGGTEAFF	TGCGCCAGCAGCTTGGAATCCCCCGGGGGCACTGAAGCTTTCTTT
-	TRBD2	TRBV9	TRBJ2-1	CASSAGLAGVFEQFF	TGTGCCAGCAGCGCTGGACTAGCGGGAGTGTTTGAGCAGTTCTTC
-	-	TRBV3-1/TRBV3-2	TRBJ2-7	CASSNFPRFGEQYF	TGTGCCAGCAGCAACTTCCCTCGGTTTGGCGAGCAGTACTTC
-	-	TRBV2	TRBJ1-2	CASSERGSGYTF	TGTGCCAGCAGTGAAAGGGGATCTGGCTACACCTTC
-	TRBD1	TRBV18	TRBJ1-5	CASSPTTGGAGQPQHF	TGTGCCAGCTCACCGACTACAGGGGGCGCGGGTCAGCCCCAGCATTTT
-	TRBD1	TRBV27	TRBJ1-2	CASSRQGTDYGYTF	TGTGCCAGCAGTAGACAGGGGACCGACTATGGCTACACCTTC
once	-	TRBV28	TRBJ2-6	CASSLASSSGANVLTF	TGTGCCAGCAGTTTAGCGTCTAGCTCTGGGGCCAACGTCCTGACTTTC
-	-	TRBV5-1	TRBJ2-7	CASSLNTGSEYEQYF	TGCGCCAGCAGCTTGAACACAGGGTCGGAGTACGAGCAGTACTTC
-	-	TRBV11-2	TRBJ2-5	CASSPTSGPEETQYF	TGTGCCAGCAGTCCCACGAGCGGGCCTGAAGAGACCCAGTACTTC
once	-	TRBV6-5	TRBJ1-4	CASSYSNRFREKLFF	TGTGCCAGCAGTTACTCGAACAGATTCCGAGAAAAACTGTTTTTT
once	-	TRBV14	TRBJ1-2	CASSPRTDSYYGYTF	TGTGCCAGCAGCCCCCGGACTGACTCCTACTATGGCTACACCTTC
-	-	TRBV19	TRBJ2-7	CASSISRGSHHEQYF	TGTGCCAGTAGTATAAGTAGGGGATCCCACCACGAGCAGTACTTC
-	-	TRBV18	TRBJ2-7	CASSPPSGESYEQYF	TGTGCCAGCTCACCACCGTCGGGTGAGTCCTACGAGCAGTACTTC
-	-	TRBV18	TRBJ1-4	CASSPGVQGREKLFF	TGTGCCAGCTCACCAGGTGTACAGGGCCGGGAAAAACTGTTTTTT
-	-	TRBV6-5	TRBJ1-2	CASRQDSNYGYTF	TGTGCCAGCAGGCAGGACAGCAACTATGGCTACACCTTC
once	-	TRBV10-3	TRBJ2-5	CAISESSGAGAYQETQYF	TGTGCCATCAGTGAGTCGAGTGGGGCAGGGGCGTACCAAGAGACCCAGTACTTC
-	TRBD1	TRBV27	TRBJ1-1	CASSLQGVGTEAFF	TGTGCCAGCAGTCTACAGGGGGTCGGCACTGAAGCTTTCTTT
-	-	TRBV12-3/TRBV12-4	TRBJ1-1	CASSPQVYTEAFF	TGTGCCAGCAGCCCACAGGTCTACACTGAAGCTTTCTTT
-	-	TRBV7-9	TRBJ2-1	CATERPSSYNEQFF	TGTGCCACCGAGCGGCCTAGCTCCTACAATGAGCAGTTCTTC
-	TRBD1	TRBV4-1	TRBJ2-3	CASSQAGGIADTQYF	TGCGCCAGCAGCCAGGCAGGGGGCATAGCAGATACGCAGTATTTT
-	TRBD2	TRBV5-1	TRBJ2-1	CASSSGTRAYNEQFF	TGCGCCAGCAGCTCCGGGACTAGAGCGTACAATGAGCAGTTCTTC
-	-	TRBV3-1/TRBV3-2	TRBJ2-5	CASSQPSRWETQYF	TGTGCCAGCAGCCAGCCCTCCCGGTGGGAGACCCAGTACTTC
-	TRBD1	TRBV6-5	TRBJ1-6	CASSSPGQGVYPLHF	TGTGCCAGCAGTTCACCGGGACAGGGGGTGTATCCCCTCCACTTT
-	-	TRBV9	TRBJ1-2	CASSKTAPANYGYTF	TGTGCCAGCAGCAAGACAGCTCCAGCTAACTATGGCTACACCTTC
few	-	TRBV6-4	TRBJ2-1	CASSDFDRRQFF	TGTGCCAGCAGTGACTTTGACAGGCGGCAGTTCTTC
once	TRBD2	TRBV5-1	TRBJ2-1	CASSLSGSSYNEQFF	TGCGCCAGCAGCCTTAGCGGGAGCTCCTACAATGAGCAGTTCTTC
-	-	TRBV2	TRBJ1-5	CASSERQAPYSNQPQHF	TGTGCCAGCAGTGAACGGCAGGCCCCCTATAGCAATCAGCCCCAGCATTTT
-	-	TRBV11-2	TRBJ1-5	CASSLIGVGQPQHF	TGTGCCAGCAGCTTAATAGGGGTTGGGCAGCCCCAGCATTTT
-	-	TRBV10-2	TRBJ2-1	CASMTRSAYNEQFF	TGCGCCAGCATGACACGGTCCGCCTACAATGAGCAGTTCTTC
few	TRBD1	TRBV19	TRBJ1-5	CASRTGTGGASQPQHF	TGTGCCAGTAGAACCGGGACAGGGGGCGCGAGTCAGCCCCAGCATTTT
-	-	TRBV10-1	TRBJ1-4	CASNFPPRDEKLFF	TGCGCCAGCAACTTTCCCCCCCGAGATGAAAAACTGTTTTTT
-	-	TRBV5-1	TRBJ1-5	CASSFQGGQPQHF	TGCGCCAGCAGCTTTCAGGGCGGCCAGCCCCAGCATTTT
once	-	TRBV6-6	TRBJ1-1	CASSYYGGLRAFF	TGTGCCAGCAGTTACTATGGGGGCCTGAGGGCTTTCTTT
-	-	TRBV6-2/TRBV6-3	TRBJ1-5	CASSLGGGQPQHF	TGTGCCAGCAGTTTGGGGGGGGGTCAGCCCCAGCATTTT
-	TRBD1	TRBV7-6	TRBJ1-4	CASSAEVQGLGKLFF	TGTGCCAGCAGCGCAGAGGTACAGGGGCTTGGGAAACTGTTTTTT
-	-	TRBV6-5	TRBJ2-5	CASSTESLGTQYF	TGTGCCAGCAGTACGGAGAGCCTAGGGACCCAGTACTTC
-	-	TRBV5-1	TRBJ1-4	CASSGSNEKLFF	TGCGCCAGCAGCGGGAGTAATGAAAAACTGTTTTTT
once	-	TRBV30	TRBJ1-5	CAWSNSLRQPQHF	TGTGCCTGGAGTAACAGTCTGAGACAGCCCCAGCATTTT
-	-	TRBV3-1/TRBV3-2	TRBJ1-2	CASSRQKNYGYTF	TGTGCCAGCAGCCGACAGAAAAACTATGGCTACACCTTC